This T cell receptor beta chain derives from a study of PD-L1 blockade in urothelial cancer. Specified time point: peripheral blood 6 weeks after treatment start. CDR3 length: 13 amino acids. Germline V gene lookup returns CDR1 LNHDA and CDR2 SQIVND (reference sequence). Trimming left V 5 bases short and J 5 bases short, with 12 bases between. TCRdb keeps only in-frame clones here, not all; method: immunoSEQ multiplex PCR. Here the sample spans tens of thousands of clones, around 90% being singletons. The material sequenced was PBMCs, taken around atezolizumab (anti-PD-L1) treatment. V usage is TRBV19 and J usage is TRBJ2-5, with a weak D call TRBD1 (6 bases). This receptor was obtained from a woman at least 80 years old with urothelial cancer. CDR3 protein: CASSPPGAETQYF. In DNA, the CDR3 is TGTGCCAGTAGTCCCCCAGGGGCGGAGACCCAGTACTTC. The full variable domain, in which reference TRBV19 and TRBJ2-5 provide the parts outside the CDR3, is DGGITQSPKYLFRKEGQNVTLSCEQNLNHDAMYWYRQDPGQGLRLIYYSQIVNDFQKGDIAEGYSVSREKKESFPLTVTSAQKNPTAFYLCASSPPGAETQYFGPGTRLLVL.